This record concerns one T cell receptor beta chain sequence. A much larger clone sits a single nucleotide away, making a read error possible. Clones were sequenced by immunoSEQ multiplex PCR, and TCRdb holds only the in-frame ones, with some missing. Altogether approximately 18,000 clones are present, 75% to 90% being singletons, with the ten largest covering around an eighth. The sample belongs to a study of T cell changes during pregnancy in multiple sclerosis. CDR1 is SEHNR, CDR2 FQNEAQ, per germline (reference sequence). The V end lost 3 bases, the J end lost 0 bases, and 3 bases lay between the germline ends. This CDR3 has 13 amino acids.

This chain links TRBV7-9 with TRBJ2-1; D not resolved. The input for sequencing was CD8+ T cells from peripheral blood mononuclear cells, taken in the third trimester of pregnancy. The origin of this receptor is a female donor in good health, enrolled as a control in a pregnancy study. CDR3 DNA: TGTGCCAGCAGCTTGAGCTCCTACAATGAGCAGTTCTTC. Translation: CASSLSSYNEQFF.